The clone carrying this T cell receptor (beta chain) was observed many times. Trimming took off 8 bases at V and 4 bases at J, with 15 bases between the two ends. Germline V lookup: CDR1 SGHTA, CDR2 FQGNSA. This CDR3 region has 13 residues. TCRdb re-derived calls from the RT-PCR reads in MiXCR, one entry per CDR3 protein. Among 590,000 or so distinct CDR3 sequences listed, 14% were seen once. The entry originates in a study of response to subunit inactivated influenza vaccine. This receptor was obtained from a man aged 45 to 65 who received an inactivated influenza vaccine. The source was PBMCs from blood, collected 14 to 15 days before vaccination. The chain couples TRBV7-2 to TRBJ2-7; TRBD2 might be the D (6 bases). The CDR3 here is CASSKNGGYEQYF. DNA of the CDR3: TGTGCCAGCTCAAAAAACGGGGGTTACGAGCAGTACTTC.